These 11 T cell receptor beta chains came from one sample sequenced in a study of control samples from healthy donors and cancer patients. Assay: immunoSEQ multiplex PCR; the TCRdb copy retains only in-frame clones and omits some. The table has approximately 70,000 clones, approximately 89% seen once; the top ten hold approximately 5.1%. The sequenced sample consisted of PBMCs. Source of these receptors: a man in his 60s with colorectal cancer.

The chain joins TRBV6-5 to TRBJ2-3; TRBD2 matches 12 bases. The V and J ends lost 5 bases and 4 bases, in that order; junction bases with no gene match: 1. This CDR3 contains 14 residues. Germline-derived CDR1 and CDR2 are MNHEY and SVGAGI. This chain's CDR3 is CASSRTSGADTQYF. The CDR3 nucleotides read TGTGCCAGCAGTCGGACTAGCGGGGCAGATACGCAGTATTTT.

The V call is TRBV24-1, the J call TRBJ1-5; a weak D match, TRBD1 (5 bases). V lost 3 bases and J 4 bases, leaving 18 bases between the germline ends. The CDR3 loop spans 17 amino acids. Germline CDR1 KGHDR, CDR2 SFDVKD. CDR3 amino acids: CATSDPGRGGDNQPQHF. The CDR3 DNA reads as TGTGCCACCAGTGATCCCGGCCGAGGAGGGGATAATCAGCCCCAGCATTTT.

The chain joins TRBV9 to TRBJ1-2, with D unclear. This CDR3 has 15 residues. Trimming removed 0 bases at V and 0 bases at J, with 9 bases between. CDR1 is SGDLS, CDR2 YYNGEE, per germline. The CDR3 coding sequence is TGTGCCAGCAGCGTAGACCAGTCTTCTAACTATGGCTACACCTTC. Translation gives CASSVDQSSNYGYTF.

The chain couples TRBV12-5 to TRBJ2-3, with D uncertain. Between the trimmed V and J ends, which lost 1 base and 0 bases, there was a span of 11 bases. The CDR3 is 16 residues long. From germline, CDR1 is LGHNT and CDR2 FRNRAP. CDR3 in DNA: TGTGCTAGTGGTTTGGGACTGACCCAGAGCACAGATACGCAGTATTTT. Translation: CASGLGLTQSTDTQYF.

The chain couples TRBV29-1 to TRBJ2-7; 8 bases agree with TRBD1. CDR1 is SQVTM, CDR2 ANQGSEA, per germline. Germline trimming cut 6 bases from V and 5 bases from J; bases unmatched to any gene: 12. This CDR3 is built from 14 residues. The CDR3 bases are TGCAGCGTCTGGACAGGGCAATCTCGCCACGAGCAGTACTTC. Translation gives CSVWTGQSRHEQYF.

V and J are TRBV10-3 and TRBJ2-5; the D gene is possibly TRBD1 (5 bases). Germline assignment: CDR1 ENHRY and CDR2 SYGVKD. V was pared by 2 bases and J by 5 bases, with 9 bases between. This CDR3 contains 13 residues. The DNA for the CDR3 is TGTGCCATCAGTGAGGGGGCTCGGGAGACCCAGTACTTC. This encodes CAISEGARETQYF.

The V call is TRBV6-5, the J call TRBJ2-7; tentatively, D is TRBD2 (5 bases). Germline CDR1 and CDR2: MNHEY and SVGAGI. This CDR3 region has 14 residues. Between the trimmed V and J ends, which lost 7 bases and 0 bases, there was a span of 13 bases. As DNA, the CDR3 is TGTGCCAGCACCGGGATTGGCGGCTCCTACGAGCAGTACTTC. This sequence encodes CASTGIGGSYEQYF.

The gene calls are TRBV14 and TRBJ2-7; D remains ambiguous. Germline assignment: CDR1 SGHDN and CDR2 FVKESK. The CDR3 runs 14 residues. The V and J ends lost 3 bases and 0 bases respectively, with 9 bases between them. The CDR3 DNA is TGTGCCAGCAGCCACCAAGGACCCTCCTACGAGCAGTACTTC. Translated: CASSHQGPSYEQYF.

The chain couples TRBV24-1 to TRBJ2-2, with no clear D. This CDR3 has 16 amino acids. With 1 base removed from V and 2 bases from J, the gap between germline ends came to 10 bases. Germline V gives CDR1 KGHDR, CDR2 SFDVKD. In DNA form, the CDR3 reads TGTGCCACCAGTGATTTAGGGCAGGACAACACCGGGGAGCTGTTTTTT. This encodes CATSDLGQDNTGELFF.

The V call is TRBV9, the J call TRBJ2-1; weak D call: TRBD2 (6 bases). The V gene's germline CDR1 is SGDLS and CDR2 YYNGEE. The ends were cut back, 4 bases at V and 9 bases at J, with 17 bases in the middle. This CDR3 spans 14 amino acids. The CDR3 sequence: CASSRGSPGLEQFF. As DNA, the CDR3 is TGTGCCAGCAGCCGGGGGTCCCCGGGGCTTGAGCAGTTCTTC.

The genes are TRBV27 and TRBJ2-1; the D is unclear. Germline values: CDR1 MNHEY, CDR2 SMNVEV (reference sequence). The CDR3 is 13 residues long. V was trimmed by 5 bases and J by 7 bases, leaving 12 bases between them. The CDR3 protein is CASSLLTRNEQFF. The CDR3 bases are TGTGCCAGCAGTCTCCTCACCCGGAATGAGCAGTTCTTC.